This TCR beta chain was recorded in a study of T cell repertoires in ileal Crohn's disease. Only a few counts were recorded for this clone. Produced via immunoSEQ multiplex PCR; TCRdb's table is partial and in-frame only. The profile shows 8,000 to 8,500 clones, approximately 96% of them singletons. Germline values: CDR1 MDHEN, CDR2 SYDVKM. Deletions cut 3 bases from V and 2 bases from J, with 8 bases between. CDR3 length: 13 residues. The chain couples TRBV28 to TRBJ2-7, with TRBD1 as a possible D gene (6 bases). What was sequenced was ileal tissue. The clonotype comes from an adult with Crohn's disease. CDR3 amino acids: CASSLQGPYEQYF. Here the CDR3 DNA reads TGTGCCAGCAGTTTGCAGGGGCCCTACGAGCAGTACTTC.